Each of the 21 T cell receptor beta chains below was sequenced from the same sample in a study of regulatory T cells in long-lasting Graves disease. Time point described: newly diagnosed GD, antithyroid drugs for less than 3 months. PBMC-derived RNA was used for the TCR library. The authors built TCR beta libraries using iRepertoire HTBI primers and Arm-PCR of CDR3 regions. In TCRdb, the multiplex PCR reads were re-called with MiXCR into one record per CDR3 protein. Of about 220,000 distinct CDR3 sequences in the sample, approximately 19% were seen once. The same data also went into a second study, on T cells in Graves' hyperthyroidism and ophthalmopathy.

Sequencing used peripheral blood mononuclear cells (PBMCs), obtained at new diagnosis, from a patient treated with antithyroid drugs. The receptors were gathered from a woman aged 25 to 39 with Graves disease.

This clonotype has at least ten counts. This sequence joins TRBV28 and TRBJ2-7; D may correspond to TRBD1 or TRBD2 (6 bases each). The CDR3 contains 19 residues. V lost 5 bases and J lost 7, with 33 bases in between. From germline, CDR1 is MDHEN and CDR2 SYDVKM. CDR3 in amino acids: CASSQGYGGTTLSPGEQYF. CDR3 DNA: TGTGCCAGCAGTCAGGGGTACGGGGGTACGACCCTTTCCCCTGGGGAGCAGTACTTC. Full variable domain (outside the CDR3, taken from reference TRBV28 and TRBJ2-7): DVKVTQSSRYLVKRTGEKVFLECVQDMDHENMFWYRQDPGLGLRLIYFSYDVKMKEKGDIPEGYSVSREKKERFSLILESASTNQTSMYLCASSQGYGGTTLSPGEQYFGPGTRLTVT.

The sample holds a few counts of this clonotype. The rearrangement joins TRBV18 to TRBJ1-2; 12 nucleotides match TRBD1. The CDR3 totals 17 residues. CDR1 KGHSH and CDR2 LQKENI come from the germline V gene. Trimming cost V 4 bases and J 4 bases; bases outside gene matches: 10. CDR3 DNA: TGTGCCAGCTCACGACGGGGACAGGGGGCACAAGTCTATGGCTACACCTTC. This codes for CASSRRGQGAQVYGYTF.

Ten or more counts support this clonotype. One end of the junction is discordant with germline, which a read error may explain. The chain couples TRBV4-1 to TRBJ2-3; the match to TRBD2 covers 12 bases. CDR3 length: 15 residues. Germline assignment: CDR1 MGHRA and CDR2 YSYEKL. The CDR3 loop reads CASSRTSGGTDTQYF. In DNA, the CDR3 is TGTGCCAGCAGCCGGACTAGCGGGGGCACAGATACGCAGTATTTT.

This clonotype was seen many times. V gene TRBV11-2 combines with J gene TRBJ2-7; a possible D gene is TRBD2 (6 bases). Germline CDR1 reads SGHAT; CDR2 reads FQNNGV. V lost 0 bases and J 6 bases, leaving 18 bases between the germline ends. The CDR3 spans 16 residues. Here the CDR3 DNA reads TGTGCCAGCAGCTTAGATCGGGGGTTAGCGTCGGGCGAGCAGTACTTC. Residues: CASSLDRGLASGEQYF.

This clonotype was found a few times. A read error may produce the germline difference seen at one junction end. This sequence joins TRBV27 and TRBJ1-1, with 9 bases lining up with TRBD1. CDR1 is MNHEY and CDR2 is SMNVEV in the germline V gene (reference sequence). The CDR3 length is 14 residues. The CDR3 sequence: CASTPGQGITEAFF. The CDR3 coding sequence is TGTGCCAGCACCCCGGGACAGGGCATCACTGAGGCTTTCTTT.

This clonotype was seen repeatedly, ten times or more. This chain joins TRBV7-3 and TRBJ1-1; 7 nucleotides agree with TRBD1. CDR3 length equals 15 residues. Germline V lookup: CDR1 SGHTA, CDR2 FQGTGA. Trimming took 5 bases from V and 0 from J; bases not matched to a gene: 6. The CDR3 reads CASSKQGFMNTEAFF. The CDR3 nucleotides read TGTGCCAGCAGCAAACAGGGGTTCATGAACACTGAAGCTTTCTTT. Drawing the rest from reference TRBV7-3 and TRBJ1-1, the complete variable domain is GAGVSQTPSNKVTEKGKYVELRCDPISGHTALYWYRQSLGQGPEFLIYFQGTGAADDSGLPNDRFFAVRPEGSVSTLKIQRTERGDSAVYLCASSKQGFMNTEAFFGQGTRLTVV.

About this clonotype: A far larger clone is one nucleotide away, so this likely arose from a read error. The V gene is TRBV6-1, the J gene TRBJ1-1, with 8 bases fitting TRBD1. Germline V gives CDR1 MNHNS, CDR2 SASEGT. The CDR3 contains 13 residues. With 5 bases clipped from V and 6 bases from J, the junction kept 5 bases outside the gene matches. The CDR3: CASSQDRVSEAFF. Written as DNA, the CDR3 is TGTGCCAGCAGTCAGGACAGGGTTTCTGAAGCTTTCTTT.

This clonotype was picked up many times. V and J are TRBV9 and TRBJ2-2; TRBD2 agrees at 14 bases. The CDR3 extends over 16 amino acids. Germline V gene sequence: CDR1 SGDLS, CDR2 YYNGEE. The ends lost 6 bases at V and 5 bases at J; junction bases unmatched: 6. The DNA of the CDR3 is TGTGCCAGCACGACTAGCGGGAGGGAAGGTACCGGGGAGCTGTTTTTT. It translates to CASTTSGREGTGELFF. The whole variable domain, remainder taken from reference TRBV9 and TRBJ2-2, is DSGVTQTPKHLITATGQRVTLRCSPRSGDLSVYWYQQSLDQGLQFLIQYYNGEERAKGNILERFSAQQFPDLHSELNLSSLELGDSALYFCASTTSGREGTGELFFGEGSRLTVL.

Remarks on this clonotype: It differs at one base from a far larger clone, so likely a read error. The chain carries TRBV7-9 and TRBJ1-6; D remains unclear. The CDR3 runs to 16 residues. In germline, CDR1 is SEHNR, CDR2 FQNEAQ (reference sequence). CDR3 amino acids: CANSLETGGYNSPLHF. As DNA, the CDR3 is TGTGCCAACAGCTTAGAAACCGGCGGGTATAATTCACCCCTCCACTTT.

The table lists this clonotype with many counts. The rearrangement uses TRBV18 and TRBJ1-1; D is unresolved. The germline V and J ends were trimmed by 0 bases and 6 bases, with 11 bases remaining between them. Germline V gives CDR1 KGHSH, CDR2 LQKENI. The CDR3 is 14 residues long. Here the CDR3 reads CASSPPWGCPEAFF. DNA of the CDR3: TGTGCCAGCTCACCACCGTGGGGTTGCCCTGAAGCTTTCTTT.

In this sample, this clonotype turned up many times. The chain couples TRBV28 to TRBJ2-7; TRBD2 aligns across 15 bases. Germline loops: CDR1 MDHEN, CDR2 SYDVKM. V lost 8 bases, J lost 6 bases, and 11 bases stayed unmatched. The CDR3 runs 16 residues. The DNA for the CDR3 is TGTGCCAGCTCCCCCCGCGGACTAGCGGGAGGGCCCGAGCAGTACTTC. Amino acids: CASSPRGLAGGPEQYF. The full variable domain, rest sourced from reference TRBV28 and TRBJ2-7, is DVKVTQSSRYLVKRTGEKVFLECVQDMDHENMFWYRQDPGLGLRLIYFSYDVKMKEKGDIPEGYSVSREKKERFSLILESASTNQTSMYLCASSPRGLAGGPEQYFGPGTRLTVT.

This clonotype appeared many times. The rearrangement joins TRBV18 to TRBJ1-1; tentative D call: TRBD1 (5 bases). The CDR3 runs 16 residues. V lost 1 base, J lost 4 bases, and 16 bases lay in between. The germline gives CDR1 KGHSH, CDR2 LQKENI. The CDR3 region is CASSPQGRDHSTEAFF. The CDR3 nucleotides read TGTGCCAGCTCACCACAGGGAAGGGACCATAGCACTGAAGCTTTCTTT.

V and J are TRBV12-3 or TRBV12-4 and TRBJ2-3; D remains unclear. The CDR3 runs 15 residues. The ends were cut back, 6 bases at V and 0 bases at J, with 13 bases in the middle. The CDR3 protein is CASSNRVPSTDTQYF. CDR3 coding DNA: TGTGCCAGCAGCAACCGGGTTCCAAGCACAGATACGCAGTATTTT.

Of note for this clonotype: A single base separates this from a much larger clone, so it may be a read error. The chain has TRBV12-3 or TRBV12-4 and TRBJ1-1, with TRBD1 as a possible D gene (6 bases). CDR3 size: 15 residues. The CDR3 sequence is CAGSLDRRRNTEALF. In nucleotides, the CDR3 is TGTGCCGGCAGCCTTGACAGGAGGAGGAACACTGAAGCTTTGTTT.

This clonotype was found a few times. A read error may be the cause here, since a much bigger clone is one base away. V gene TRBV2 combines with J gene TRBJ2-1; 7 bases are shared with TRBD2. The CDR3 spans 15 residues. Trimming cost V 5 bases and J 8 bases; bases outside gene matches: 12. Germline V gives CDR1 SNHLY, CDR2 FYNNEI. The CDR3 protein is CASSPTLNTSDEQFF. In DNA form, the CDR3 reads TGTGCCAGCAGTCCAACACTAAATACTAGCGATGAGCAGTTCTTC.

The chain is built from TRBV20-1 and TRBJ2-1; D uncertain. Germline CDR1 DFQATT, CDR2 SNEGSKA (reference sequence). This CDR3 comprises 14 residues. Trimming cost V 5 bases and J 10 bases, with 21 bases left between them. CDR3 loop: CSARPGPATWEQFF. The CDR3 bases are TGCAGTGCTCGACCTGGACCCGCAACCTGGGAGCAGTTCTTC.

This clonotype was counted at least ten times. V usage is TRBV11-3 and J usage is TRBJ2-2, with 11 bases that match TRBD2. V shed 5 bases, J shed 3 bases, and the junction held 11 bases outside the gene matches. Germline lookup yields CDR1 SGHNT and CDR2 YENEEA. The CDR3 length is 18 residues. The CDR3 region is CASSPKALAGGHTGELFF. CDR3 in DNA: TGTGCCAGCAGCCCAAAAGCTCTAGCGGGGGGTCACACCGGGGAGCTGTTTTTT.

V and J are TRBV7-6 and TRBJ1-3; D remains unclear. V was clipped by 2 bases and J by 0 bases, with 8 bases between them. The CDR3 runs 15 residues. CDR1 and CDR2 (germline): SGHVS, FNYEAQ. The CDR3 nucleotides read TGTGCCAGCAGCTTACAGCCGAGCTCTGGAAACACCATATATTTT. Amino acids: CASSLQPSSGNTIYF.

V usage is TRBV10-2 and J usage is TRBJ2-7; TRBD2 is a possible D gene (5 bases). The CDR3 has 13 residues. Germline V lookup: CDR1 WSHSY, CDR2 SAAADI. V lost 10 bases to trimming and J lost 1 base, with 14 bases between them. CDR3 sequence reads: CATRSGYSYEQYF. Here the CDR3 DNA reads TGCGCCACGAGGTCGGGGTATTCCTACGAGCAGTACTTC.

As DNA, the CDR3 is TGTGCCACCAGCAGAGATGCGGGGGGGCTCGGTGAGCAGTTCTTC. Residues: CATSRDAGGLGEQFF. V is TRBV15 and J is TRBJ2-1, with 9 bases fitting TRBD2. Trimming removed 0 bases from V and 9 bases from J; junction bases left unmatched: 6. Per germline, CDR1 LNHNV and CDR2 YYDKDF (reference sequence). The CDR3 is 15 residues long.

The table lists this clonotype with many counts. V usage is TRBV20-1 and J usage is TRBJ1-6; 12 bases are shared with TRBD1. The CDR3 is made up of 15 amino acids. V lost 5 bases and J lost 7; bases outside the gene matches: 6. Per germline, CDR1 DFQATT and CDR2 SNEGSKA (reference sequence). The CDR3 sequence is CSAGDRGRLNSPLHF. DNA for the CDR3: TGCAGTGCTGGGGACAGGGGGCGCCTCAATTCACCCCTCCACTTT.